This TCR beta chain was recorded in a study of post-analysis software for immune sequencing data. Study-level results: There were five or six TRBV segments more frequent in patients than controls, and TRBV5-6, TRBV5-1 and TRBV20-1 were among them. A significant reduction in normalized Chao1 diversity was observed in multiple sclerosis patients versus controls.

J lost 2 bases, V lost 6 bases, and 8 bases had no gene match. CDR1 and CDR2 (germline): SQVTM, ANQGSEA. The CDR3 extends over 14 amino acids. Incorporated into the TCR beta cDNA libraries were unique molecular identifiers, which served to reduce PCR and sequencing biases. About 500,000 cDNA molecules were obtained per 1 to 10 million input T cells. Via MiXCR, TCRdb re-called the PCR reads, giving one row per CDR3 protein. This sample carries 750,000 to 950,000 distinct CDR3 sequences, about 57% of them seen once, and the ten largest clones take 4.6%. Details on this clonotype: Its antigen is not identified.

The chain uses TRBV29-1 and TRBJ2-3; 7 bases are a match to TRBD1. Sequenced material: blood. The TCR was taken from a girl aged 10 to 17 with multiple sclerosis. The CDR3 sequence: CSVTGVIDTDTQYF. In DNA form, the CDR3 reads TGCAGCGTAACAGGGGTAATCGACACAGATACGCAGTATTTT.